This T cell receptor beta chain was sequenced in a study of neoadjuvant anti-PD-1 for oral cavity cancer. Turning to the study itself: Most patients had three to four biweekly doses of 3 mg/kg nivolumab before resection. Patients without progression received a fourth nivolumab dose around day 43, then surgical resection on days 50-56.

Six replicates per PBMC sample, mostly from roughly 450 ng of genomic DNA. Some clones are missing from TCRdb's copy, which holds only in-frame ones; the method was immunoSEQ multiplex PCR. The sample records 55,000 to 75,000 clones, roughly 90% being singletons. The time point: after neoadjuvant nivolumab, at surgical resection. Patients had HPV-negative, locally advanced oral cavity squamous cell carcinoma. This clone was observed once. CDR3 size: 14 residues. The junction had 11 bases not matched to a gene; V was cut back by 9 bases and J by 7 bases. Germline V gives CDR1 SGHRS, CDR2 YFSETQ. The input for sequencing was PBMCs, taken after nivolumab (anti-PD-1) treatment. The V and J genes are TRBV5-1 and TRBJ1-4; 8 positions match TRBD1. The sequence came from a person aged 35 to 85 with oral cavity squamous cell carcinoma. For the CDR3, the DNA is TGCGCCACGAAGGGGACAGGCCCCTTTGAAAAACTGTTTTTT. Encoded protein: CATKGTGPFEKLFF.